Described below is a single TCR beta chain sequence and its context. These data are taken from a study of blood T cell repertoires in COVID-19. About the study: PBMCs, B-cell-depleted T cells, or T cells provided the cDNA or gDNA that made up the material.

Measured with immunoSEQ multiplex PCR; TCRdb has only the in-frame clones, and not every one. The sample contains roughly 180,000 clones, 75% to 85% of which appear only once. This study enrolled people aged roughly 18 to 89 from roughly 24 US geographic areas. The recovered donors of Cohort 3 showed two negative PCRs, clearance, or symptom resolution. The sequencing sample was made of PBMCs or T cells enriched from blood (not recorded which). The source is a middle-aged man who had recovered from COVID-19.

The CDR3 DNA is TGCGCCAGCAGCCCCCCCCGCCGACAGGGCCATGGCTACACCTTC. Translating gives CASSPPRRQGHGYTF. The chain uses TRBV4-1 and TRBJ1-2; 7 bases map to TRBD1. From germline, CDR1 is MGHRA and CDR2 YSYEKL. Trimming cost V 4 bases and J 6 bases; bases outside gene matches: 11. The CDR3 runs 15 residues.